This T cell receptor beta chain was observed in a study of blood T cell repertoires in COVID-19. Background on the study: Nucleic acid was either cDNA or gDNA, and it came from T cells, B-cell-depleted T cells, or PBMCs.

In the study's own analysis: Nucleated cell number was recorded as an estimate derived from reference gene primer amplification. Some clones are missing from TCRdb's copy, which holds only in-frame ones; the method was immunoSEQ multiplex PCR. That table gives V, J and clone size, and the DNA gave D and trimming. This sample has a few hundred thousand clones, with 85% to 90% found just once. Participant-reported clinical history was the basis for cohort assignment. Sequences were obtained from PBMCs or T cells enriched from blood (not recorded which). The TCR was taken from a woman in her 30s who had been exposed to COVID-19.

CDR3 nucleotides: TGTGCCGACAAACAGGGGACAGGGGCCACCGGGGAGCTGTTTTTT. Amino acids: CADKQGTGATGELFF. The genes are TRBV6-4 and TRBJ2-2, with 10 positions matching TRBD1. J was trimmed by 4 bases and V by 11 bases; bases with no gene match: 10. This CDR3 is 15 amino acids long. Germline CDR1 reads MRHNA; CDR2 reads SNTAGT.